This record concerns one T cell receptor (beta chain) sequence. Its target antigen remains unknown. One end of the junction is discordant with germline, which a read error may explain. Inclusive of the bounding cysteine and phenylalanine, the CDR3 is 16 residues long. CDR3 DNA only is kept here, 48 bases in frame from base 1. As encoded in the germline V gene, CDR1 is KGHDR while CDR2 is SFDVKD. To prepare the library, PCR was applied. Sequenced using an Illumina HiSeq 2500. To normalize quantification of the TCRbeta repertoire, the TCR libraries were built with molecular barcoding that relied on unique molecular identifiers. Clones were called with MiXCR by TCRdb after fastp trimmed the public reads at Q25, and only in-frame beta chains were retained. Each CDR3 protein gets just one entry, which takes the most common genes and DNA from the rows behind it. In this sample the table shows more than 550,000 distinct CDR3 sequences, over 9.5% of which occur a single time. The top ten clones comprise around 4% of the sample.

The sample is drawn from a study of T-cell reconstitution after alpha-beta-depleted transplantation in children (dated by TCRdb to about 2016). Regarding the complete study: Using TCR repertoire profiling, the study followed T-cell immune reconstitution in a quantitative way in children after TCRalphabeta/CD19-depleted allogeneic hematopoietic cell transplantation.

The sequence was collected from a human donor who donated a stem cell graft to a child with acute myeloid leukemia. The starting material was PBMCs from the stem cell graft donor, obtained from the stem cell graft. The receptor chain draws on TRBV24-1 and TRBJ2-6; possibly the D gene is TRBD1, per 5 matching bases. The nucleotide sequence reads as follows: TGTGCCACCAGTGATCGACTTGGTACTGGGGCCAACTTCCTGACTTTC. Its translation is CATSDRLGTGANFLTF.